The clone carrying this T cell receptor beta chain appeared many times. The target antigen is unknown. The data stem from a study of T cells after yellow fever vaccination. Overall study results and limits: Post-booster repertoires again held most primary-vaccination clones (about 95% CD4, around 90% CD8).

With 8 bases removed from V and 3 bases from J, the gap between germline ends came to 13 bases. The CDR3 loop spans 13 amino acids. Germline CDR1 is MNHNS and CDR2 is SASEGT. TCRdb reprocessed the 5' RACE reads with MiXCR, giving one entry per CDR3 protein. The sample comprises some 260,000 distinct CDR3 sequences, around 4.9% of which are singletons, and about 3.5% rests with the top ten. The genes are TRBV6-1 and TRBJ1-2, with D uncertain. The source was CD4+ T cells sorted from PBMCs, collected on the day of the yellow fever booster vaccination. The receptor's source is a man younger than 30 who received the YFV17D yellow fever vaccine. DNA for the CDR3: TGTGCCAGCGGCCGAACGGGGTACTATGGCTACACCTTC. Translating gives CASGRTGYYGYTF.